The 5 T cell receptor beta chains below were found in one sample sequenced in a study of cytomegalovirus exposure and HLA in healthy donors. A multiplex PCR was run with 60 Vbeta primers and 13 Jbeta primers. Assay: immunoSEQ multiplex PCR; the TCRdb copy retains only in-frame clones and omits some. Of about 98,000 clones in the sample, around 70% were seen once. The sequencing input was PBMCs. The receptor set was obtained from a female donor in good health and CMV-seronegative.

The CDR3 loop is CASSMAALPHGYTF. DNA of the CDR3: TGTGCCAGTAGTATGGCCGCCCTTCCTCATGGCTACACCTTC. The gene calls are TRBV19 and TRBJ1-2; D unclear. CDR1 and CDR2 from the germline V gene are LNHDA and SQIVND (reference sequence). V lost 3 bases and J lost 6, with 14 bases in between. CDR3 length: 14 residues. Drawing the rest from reference TRBV19 and TRBJ1-2, the complete variable domain is DGGITQSPKYLFRKEGQNVTLSCEQNLNHDAMYWYRQDPGQGLRLIYYSQIVNDFQKGDIAEGYSVSREKKESFPLTVTSAQKNPTAFYLCASSMAALPHGYTFGSGTRLTVV.

The chain has TRBV4-1 and TRBJ1-4, with a tentative D call TRBD1 (5 bases). Trimming took off 1 base at V and 4 bases at J, with 13 bases between the two ends. Per germline, CDR1 MGHRA and CDR2 YSYEKL. The CDR3 sequence is 16 residues long. In nucleotides, the CDR3 is TGCGCCAGCAGCCAAGTGTGGGGCCGCAATAATGAAAAACTGTTTTTT. It codes for CASSQVWGRNNEKLFF.

This clone has a handful of counts. The chain combines TRBV5-4 with TRBJ2-7, with D perhaps matching TRBD2 (6 bases). Trimming took off 4 bases at V and 0 bases at J, with 14 bases between the two ends. The length of the CDR3 is 15 residues. Germline-derived CDR1 and CDR2 are SGHNT and YYREEE (reference sequence). The DNA of the CDR3 is TGTGCCAGCAGCCAAGCGGGCGGTTACTCCTACGAGCAGTACTTC. Protein sequence: CASSQAGGYSYEQYF.

The V call is TRBV29-1, the J call TRBJ2-7; 7 nucleotides line up with TRBD2. The V segment lost 4 bases and the J segment 4 bases; nucleotides outside the gene matches: 1. Germline CDR1 SQVTM, CDR2 ANQGSEA. The CDR3 runs to 11 residues. CDR3 bases: TGCAGCGTTGGGCGGGAGTACGAGCAGTACTTC. This translates into CSVGREYEQYF.

This clone was observed a few times. The chain links TRBV4-2 to TRBJ2-1; the match to TRBD1 covers 8 bases. This CDR3 contains 16 residues. Germline-derived CDR1 and CDR2 are LGHNA and YNFKEQ. J gave up 6 bases and V 4 bases, and 11 bases lay outside the gene matches. Here the CDR3 reads CASSPGGSDTSNEQFF. CDR3 nucleotide sequence: TGTGCCAGCAGCCCAGGGGGCTCCGACACGAGCAATGAGCAGTTCTTC.